This TCR beta chain was sequenced during a study of vaccination effects on CD4 cells after COVID-19. At the level of the study: Post-vaccine sample collection fell at a median of 72 days after the second dose. Study findings and constraints: Infection- and vaccine-induced clones contracted markedly late after vaccination.

Culture proceeded for about 11 days, and CD4+ T cells were then isolated. Subjects were given two BNT162b2 or mRNA-1273 vaccine doses. On day 3 and again on day 7, half the medium was replaced with IL-2 medium. About this clone itself: No antigen is known for it.

The CDR3 has 15 residues. The V and J ends lost 4 bases and 7 bases, in that order; junction bases with no gene match: 6. CDR1 is MDHEN, CDR2 SYDVKM, per germline. TCRdb's table, derived via immunoSEQ multiplex PCR, lists solely in-frame clones and lacks some. The data show 66,000 or so clones, around 80% seen once. This receptor was obtained from a human donor who received a COVID-19 vaccine. This sequence joins TRBV28 and TRBJ2-3; 12 bases map to TRBD2. The sequenced sample was CD4+ T cells from PBMCs cultured without peptide, obtained after COVID-19 vaccination. The CDR3 here is CASSSPSGGAYTQYF. The CDR3 coding sequence is TGTGCCAGCAGTTCCCCTAGCGGGGGGGCGTATACGCAGTATTTT.